The 28 T cell receptor beta chains given below trace back to one sample, sequenced in a study of blood T cells in healthy people across ages. A J-beta primer mix and a sample-barcoded 5' primer were used in a second PCR of roughly 7 to 12 cycles. TCRdb reprocessed the 5' RACE reads via MiXCR and lists one record per CDR3 protein. The table has some 930,000 distinct CDR3 sequences, around 29% seen once. These data are also associated with another study on T cells of mothers and their children.

Sample: blood. All receptors come from a woman in her 40s in good health.

The chain uses TRBV28 and TRBJ1-5, with 10 nucleotides matching TRBD1. CDR3 size: 17 residues. Per the germline V gene, CDR1 is MDHEN and CDR2 is SYDVKM. Losses at the gene ends were 6 bases for V and 6 bases for J; bases not matched to a gene: 14. The CDR3 DNA is TGTGCCAGCAGCCTCCGGACAGGGGGGGGATCTCCTCAGCCCCAGCATTTT. It encodes CASSLRTGGGSPQPQHF.

The sample holds a few counts of this clonotype. The chain carries TRBV29-1 and TRBJ2-7, with 10 positions matching TRBD1. The germline CDR1 and CDR2 sequences are SQVTM and ANQGSEA. V lost 6 bases, J lost 3 bases, and 17 bases stayed unmatched. The CDR3 is 17 amino acids. Here the CDR3 DNA reads TGCAGCGTCTTAGGGTCGGGACAGGGGTTTATGGACTACGAGCAGTACTTC. This encodes CSVLGSGQGFMDYEQYF.

J is TRBJ1-4 and V is TRBV4-3; 10 bases align to TRBD1. The V segment lost 5 bases and the J segment 8 bases; nucleotides outside the gene matches: 5. CDR1 LGHNA and CDR2 YSLEER come from the germline V gene. The CDR3 has 14 residues. Here the CDR3 DNA reads TGCGCCAGCAGCATGGGACAGGGGATCGAAAAACTGTTTTTT. Translated: CASSMGQGIEKLFF.

The chain couples TRBV15 to TRBJ2-1; D may be TRBD2 (5 bases). V gave up 0 bases and J gave up 6 bases, with 12 bases separating them. In germline, CDR1 is LNHNV, CDR2 YYDKDF (reference sequence). The CDR3 loop spans 15 amino acids. Here the CDR3 DNA reads TGTGCCACCAGCAGAGATCGGAGCGGAATCAATGAGCAGTTCTTC. This codes for CATSRDRSGINEQFF.

This clonotype was counted a few times. V and J are TRBV21-1 and TRBJ1-4; the table's D gene call, TRBD1, was not cross checked with the DNA. TRBV21-1 represents a pseudogene. CDR3 length: 16 residues. The CDR3 loop is CASSKGDREGGEKLFF. CDR3 coding DNA: TGTGCCAGCAGCAAAGGGGACAGGGAGGGAGGTGAAAAACTGTTTTTT.

The J gene is TRBJ1-6, the V gene TRBV10-3; 7 bases are shared with TRBD1. CDR1 and CDR2 (germline): ENHRY, SYGVKD. J was trimmed by 5 bases and V by 10 bases; bases with no gene match: 8. This CDR3 has 14 residues. CDR3 DNA sequence: TGTGCCACCCAGGGGGGACTGGATAATTCACCCCTCCACTTT. It is translated as CATQGGLDNSPLHF.

In its sample, this clonotype was seen a few times. The chain links TRBV6-2 or TRBV6-3 to TRBJ2-3; tentatively, D is TRBD1 (5 bases). This CDR3 contains 16 residues. Germline assignment: CDR1 MNHEY and CDR2 SVGEGT. Trimming cost V 6 bases and J 6 bases, with 22 bases left between them. The CDR3 region is CASRQIGAPKEDTQYF. In nucleotides, the CDR3 is TGTGCCAGCAGGCAGATAGGGGCTCCGAAGGAGGATACGCAGTATTTT.

This rearrangement joins TRBV15 to TRBJ1-1; TRBD1 agrees at 8 bases. With 0 bases clipped from V and 4 bases from J, the junction kept 7 bases outside the gene matches. CDR3 length equals 16 residues. Per the germline V gene, CDR1 is LNHNV and CDR2 is YYDKDF (reference sequence). The CDR3 nucleotides read TGTGCCACCAGCAGAGATGGGTGGACAGGGATCACTGAAGCTTTCTTT. Encoded protein: CATSRDGWTGITEAFF.

This clonotype was seen repeatedly, ten times or more. A much larger clone is a single base away; this may be a read error. This chain uses TRBV10-3 with TRBJ2-5; D is undetermined. The CDR3 spans 11 residues. The V gene's germline CDR1 is ENHRY and CDR2 SYGVKD. The CDR3 spells CAISEREAQYF. The DNA of the CDR3 is TGTGCCATCAGTGAGCGAGAGGCCCAGTACTTC.

This clonotype was recorded many times. J is TRBJ2-4 and V is TRBV18; D gene unclear. This CDR3 is 13 amino acids long. V was pared by 3 bases and J by 2 bases, with 5 bases between. Germline CDR1 is KGHSH and CDR2 is LQKENI. CDR3 residues: CASSPGTKNIQYF. DNA of the CDR3: TGTGCCAGCTCACCGGGCACCAAAAACATTCAGTACTTC.

This clonotype was counted only a few times. This chain joins TRBV4-1 and TRBJ2-7; no clear D. The germline V gene has CDR1 MGHRA and CDR2 YSYEKL. The CDR3 runs 16 residues. The V and J ends lost 0 bases and 3 bases respectively, with 15 bases between them. In nucleotides, the CDR3 is TGCGCCAGCAGCCAAGAGAGTATTGTCAGAGACTACGAGCAGTACTTC. Translation gives CASSQESIVRDYEQYF.

This clonotype came up a few times. The V and J genes are TRBV5-4 and TRBJ2-6, with D perhaps matching TRBD2 (6 bases). V dropped 8 bases and J dropped 0 bases, with 18 bases sitting between them. The CDR3 length is 17 residues. Germline-derived CDR1 and CDR2 are SGHNT and YYREEE (reference sequence). The CDR3 region is CASYQGLPGSGANVLTF. CDR3 bases: TGTGCCAGTTACCAGGGACTCCCCGGCTCTGGGGCCAACGTCCTGACTTTC.

The CDR3, as DNA: TGCAGTGCTAGGGGCGGACAGGGCGGCAAAAACATTCAGTACTTC. Its protein product is CSARGGQGGKNIQYF. This chain joins TRBV20-1 and TRBJ2-4; 8 positions agree with TRBD1. The CDR3 loop spans 15 amino acids. V was clipped by 3 bases and J by 3 bases; unmatched bases: 7. Germline V gene data show CDR1 as DFQATT and CDR2 as SNEGSKA (reference sequence).

This clonotype has at least ten counts. The rearrangement uses TRBV28 and TRBJ1-1, with D possibly TRBD1 on 5 matching bases. CDR3 length equals 17 residues. The germline V gene has CDR1 MDHEN and CDR2 SYDVKM. The germline V and J ends were trimmed by 3 bases and 1 base, with 18 bases remaining between them. Here the CDR3 DNA reads TGTGCCAGCAGTTTGGGGACGTCGGGTTTAAAGAACACTGAAGCTTTCTTT. Amino acids: CASSLGTSGLKNTEAFF.

This clonotype was found many times. The chain joins TRBV28 to TRBJ1-2; tentatively, D is TRBD1 (5 bases). This CDR3 has 14 amino acids. Germline V gives CDR1 MDHEN, CDR2 SYDVKM. V gave up 5 bases and J gave up 5 bases, with 15 bases separating them. CDR3 protein: CASSRGRGVYGYTF. CDR3 nucleotide sequence: TGTGCCAGCAGTCGCGGGAGGGGAGTGTATGGCTACACCTTC.

This clonotype appeared a single time. A read error is possible here, since a much larger clone lies one base away. This chain joins TRBV13 and TRBJ2-7; D is unclear. Trimming took off 8 bases at V and 1 base at J, with 21 bases between the two ends. Per the germline V gene, CDR1 is PRHDT and CDR2 is FYEKMQ (reference sequence). The CDR3 consists of 16 residues. The CDR3 nucleotides are TGTGCCAGCCGCCACCGGACGAGACGGGTTTCCTACGAGCAGTACTTC. Translated, it gives CASRHRTRRVSYEQYF. The full variable domain, in which reference TRBV13 and TRBJ2-7 provide the parts outside the CDR3, is AAGVIQSPRHLIKEKRETATLKCYPIPRHDTVYWYQQGPGQDPQFLISFYEKMQSDKGSIPDRFSAQQFSDYHSELNMSSLELGDSALYFCASRHRTRRVSYEQYFGPGTRLTVT.

The sample holds one count of this clonotype. A clone one base away is much larger, so this may be a read error. V usage is TRBV12-3 or TRBV12-4 and J usage is TRBJ2-7; 10 bases align to TRBD1. The end of the DNA aligns better with TRBJ2-5, so the J call may be wrong. CDR3 length equals 15 residues. The CDR3 protein is CASSLGQGAGGTQYF. CDR3 nucleotides: TGTGCCAGCAGTTTAGGACAGGGGGCTGGAGGGACCCAGTACTTC.

This clonotype appeared a few times. The CDR3 region has the DNA TGTGCCAGCAGTTTCAGGGGGCGCCGGGACACTGAAGCTTTCTTT. Residues: CASSFRGRRDTEAFF. The rearrangement uses TRBV28 and TRBJ1-1, with TRBD1 matching 8 bases. After removal of 3 bases from V and 3 bases from J, the junction contained 6 bases not matched to a gene. CDR1 is MDHEN and CDR2 is SYDVKM in the germline V gene. This CDR3 spans 15 amino acids.

This rearrangement joins TRBV7-9 to TRBJ2-3; D is perhaps TRBD2 (5 bases). Germline V gives CDR1 SEHNR, CDR2 FQNEAQ (reference sequence). Trimming pared 0 bases from V and 6 bases from J, leaving 7 bases between. The CDR3 runs to 13 residues. CDR3 bases: TGTGCCAGCAGCTTAGCCCAGCGGGATACGCAGTATTTT. It is translated as CASSLAQRDTQYF.

A note on this clonotype: This may be a read error: a much more frequent sequence differs by one nucleotide. CDR3 region: CATSGRAGLRKAFF. In DNA, the CDR3 is TGTGCCACCAGCGGGCGAGCAGGACTGCGCAAAGCTTTCTTT. The V gene is TRBV15, the J gene TRBJ1-1; unclear D gene. Germline values: CDR1 LNHNV, CDR2 YYDKDF (reference sequence). V lost 5 bases and J 9 bases, leaving 19 bases between the germline ends. This CDR3 comprises 14 residues. Full variable domain (outside the CDR3, taken from reference TRBV15 and TRBJ1-1): DAMVIQNPRYQVTQFGKPVTLSCSQTLNHNVMYWYQQKSSQAPKLLFHYYDKDFNNEADTPDNFQSRRPNTSFCFLDIRSPGLGDTAMYLCATSGRAGLRKAFFGQGTRLTVV.

This clonotype turned up a few times. V is TRBV5-1 and J is TRBJ1-4, with D possibly matching TRBD1 (6 bases). V shed 6 bases and J shed 3 bases, with 12 bases lying between them. The CDR3 is 14 residues long. In germline, CDR1 is SGHRS, CDR2 YFSETQ. CDR3: CASNFGTPNEKLFF. Here the CDR3 DNA reads TGCGCCAGCAACTTCGGGACACCTAATGAAAAACTGTTTTTT.

The rearrangement joins TRBV7-6 to TRBJ1-3, with D unclear. Germline CDR1 is SGHVS and CDR2 is FNYEAQ. Trimming took off 1 base at V and 0 bases at J, with 7 bases between the two ends. The CDR3 contains 15 residues. The CDR3 is CASSLVQISGNTIYF. The CDR3 DNA sequence: TGTGCCAGCAGCTTAGTACAGATCTCTGGAAACACCATATATTTT.

In this sample, this clonotype turned up a few times. The genes are TRBV5-1 and TRBJ1-1; TRBD1 matches at 7 bases. The ends lost 1 base at V and 4 bases at J; junction bases unmatched: 7. Germline V gene sequence: CDR1 SGHRS, CDR2 YFSETQ. This CDR3 spans 15 amino acids. The CDR3 region is CASSLLQGVLTEAFF. The CDR3 DNA reads TGCGCCAGCAGCTTGCTTCAGGGGGTGCTCACTGAAGCTTTCTTT.

This clonotype was recorded many times. One end of the junction is discordant with germline, which a read error may explain. The J gene is TRBJ2-7, the V gene TRBV6-5; 9 nucleotides line up with TRBD2. This CDR3 is 17 amino acids long. Germline CDR1 MNHEY, CDR2 SVGAGI. CDR3 amino acids: CASSYGNGLALAYGQYF. In DNA form, the CDR3 reads TGTGCCAGCAGTTACGGGAATGGACTAGCGCTCGCCTACGGGCAGTACTTC.

This clonotype was observed a single time. Its ends do not fully match the called genes, so a read error is possible. CDR3: CTSSSTTEGGDEQFF. The DNA for the CDR3 is TGTACCAGTAGCTCTACAACCGAGGGGGGGGATGAGCAGTTCTTC. The chain joins TRBV7-9 to TRBJ2-1, with D maybe TRBD2 (7 bases). There are 15 residues in the CDR3. CDR1 SEHNR and CDR2 FQNEAQ come from the germline V gene (reference sequence).

This chain connects TRBV7-9 to TRBJ2-3, with TRBD2 matching 16 bases. With V trimmed by 2 bases and J by 2 bases, 4 bases remained unmatched. Germline CDR1 is SEHNR and CDR2 is FQNEAQ (reference sequence). The CDR3 totals 18 residues. The CDR3 sequence: CASSLMGTSGGATDTQYF. The CDR3 DNA follows: TGTGCCAGCAGCTTAATGGGGACTAGCGGGGGGGCCACAGATACGCAGTATTTT.

This clonotype came up a few times. The chain couples TRBV12-3 or TRBV12-4 to TRBJ2-1; 9 bases map to TRBD2. Losses at the gene ends were 5 bases for V and 3 bases for J; bases not matched to a gene: 8. The CDR3 runs 16 residues. The CDR3 DNA reads TGTGCCAGCAGTATTAAGCGGGGGGTGGTCTACAATGAGCAGTTCTTC. The encoded protein is CASSIKRGVVYNEQFF.

This clonotype has ten or more counts. A read error is possible here, since a much larger clone lies one base away. The chain carries TRBV20-1 and TRBJ2-7, with 7 nucleotides matching TRBD1. After removal of 3 bases from V and 3 bases from J, the junction contained 11 bases not matched to a gene. The V gene's germline CDR1 is DFQATT and CDR2 SNEGSKA (reference sequence). This CDR3 is built from 15 residues. The CDR3 here is CSARGEGGSCYEQYF. DNA of the CDR3: TGCAGTGCTAGGGGGGAAGGGGGCAGCTGCTACGAGCAGTACTTC.